These T cell receptor beta chains were read from a single sample in a study of shared clonotypes between healthy human individuals. Clones were read by immunoSEQ multiplex PCR, and TCRdb kept only the in-frame ones, dropping some. This sample has around 480,000 clones; roughly 85% occur once, and the top ten carry around an eighth. The sample consisted of PBMCs. All receptors derive from a woman in her thirties or forties in good health. Some clones in this sample may be carry-over from other donors' samples. CDR3s include the opening cysteine and the closing phenylalanine or tryptophan. Each record gives: D gene, V gene, clone size, J gene, CDR3 protein, CDR3 DNA. D genes are given only for firm matches. Where a row states a size, it is once, few, many or the class of an expanded clone; other rows omit it.

TRBD1	TRBV2	NA	TRBJ1-2	CASSGQGASYGYTF	TGTGCCAGCAGTGGACAGGGTGCGTCGTATGGCTACACCTTC
NA	TRBV6-6	many	TRBJ1-1	CASSYSELLHLF	TGTGCCAGCAGTTACTCAGAACTGCTCCACCTCTTT
TRBD1	TRBV19	few	TRBJ1-1	CASSNRDRNTEAFF	TGTGCCAGTAGTAACCGGGACAGGAACACTGAAGCTTTCTTT
NA	TRBV11-2	NA	TRBJ1-4	CASSRIMTGGSEKLFF	TGTGCCAGCAGCCGCATTATGACAGGCGGCAGTGAAAAACTGTTTTTT
NA	TRBV28	NA	TRBJ2-5	CASRPTGQAGQETQYF	TGTGCCAGCAGGCCGACAGGACAAGCGGGGCAAGAGACCCAGTACTTC
TRBD2	TRBV15	NA	TRBJ2-7	CATSGGSPEQYF	TGTGCCACCTCAGGCGGGAGCCCCGAGCAGTACTTC
NA	TRBV7-2	NA	TRBJ2-1	CASSSLAAPLGNEQFF	TGTGCCAGCAGCTCCCTCGCGGCCCCATTAGGGAATGAGCAGTTCTTC
NA	TRBV2	few	TRBJ2-3	CASSEQGGLDTQYF	TGTGCCAGCAGTGAACAGGGTGGTTTAGATACGCAGTATTTT
NA	TRBV21-1	few	TRBJ2-1	CASTPGGVADEQFF	TGTGCCAGCACCCCGGGGGGGGTCGCGGATGAGCAGTTCTTC
NA	TRBV6-1	NA	TRBJ2-1	CASSESGLPRQFF	TGTGCCAGCAGTGAATCGGGACTTCCCCGTCAGTTCTTC
NA	TRBV6-1	NA	TRBJ2-7	CASSEDRVYVEQYF	TGTGCCAGCAGTGAAGACAGGGTTTATGTCGAGCAGTACTTC
TRBD2	TRBV7-2	few	TRBJ2-1	CASSPGLAGHEQFF	TGTGCCAGCAGCCCGGGACTAGCGGGGCATGAGCAGTTCTTC
NA	TRBV28	once	TRBJ2-7	CASSRLGGGIGYEQYF	TGTGCCAGCAGTCGCTTAGGGGGAGGTATCGGCTACGAGCAGTACTTC
TRBD2	TRBV28	NA	TRBJ2-3	CASSGQREFIDTQYF	TGTGCCAGCAGTGGACAGCGGGAGTTTATAGATACGCAGTATTTT
NA	TRBV6-1	few	TRBJ1-5	CASSEVAGSNQPQHF	TGTGCCAGCAGTGAAGTAGCTGGATCGAATCAGCCCCAGCATTTT
NA	TRBV4-2	few	TRBJ2-3	CASSQVGPPGDTQYF	TGTGCCAGCAGCCAAGTAGGCCCCCCGGGCGATACGCAGTATTTT
NA	TRBV27	once	TRBJ1-1	CASSLGLNTEAFF	TGTGCCAGCAGTTTGGGCCTGAACACTGAAGCTTTCTTT
NA	TRBV5-4	NA	TRBJ2-5	CASSYASGEQETQYF	TGTGCCAGCAGCTACGCTTCGGGAGAGCAAGAGACCCAGTACTTC
NA	TRBV7-8	NA	TRBJ1-5	CASSLQGMSNQPQHF	TGTGCCAGCAGCTTGCAGGGGATGAGCAATCAGCCCCAGCATTTT
NA	TRBV20-1	NA	TRBJ2-5	CSARPQETQYF	TGCAGTGCTAGACCCCAAGAGACCCAGTACTTC
NA	TRBV19	NA	TRBJ1-2	CASSSDLHYVYTF	TGTGCCAGTAGTTCCGACCTTCACTATGTCTACACCTTC
NA	TRBV4-2	NA	TRBJ2-3	CASSQDEGDTQYF	TGTGCCAGCAGCCAAGATGAGGGAGATACGCAGTATTTT
TRBD2	TRBV28	NA	TRBJ2-5	CASSLQTGTSGYPARETQYF	TGTGCCAGCAGTTTACAGACCGGGACTAGCGGGTACCCAGCCAGAGAGACCCAGTACTTC